This entry lists 13 T cell receptor beta chains sequenced from one sample in a study of T cell repertoires in cytomegalovirus infection. TCRdb reanalysed the reads using MiXCR and keeps one entry per CDR3 protein. The sample holds some 600,000 distinct CDR3 sequences, 24% seen once. The sample was CD8+ T cells from PBMCs. The receptors were sampled from a human donor in good health (CMV status not recorded). Some clones in this sample may be carry-over from other donors' samples.

As to this clonotype: Mismatch with germline at one junction end may stem from a read error. The chain recombines TRBV5-6 with TRBJ2-1; 7 bases line up with TRBD2. This CDR3 has 13 residues. The V gene's germline CDR1 is SGHDT and CDR2 YYEEEE. The CDR3, as DNA: TGTGCCAACAGCATCGGGGAGGGGAATGAGCAGTTCTTC. This codes for CANSIGEGNEQFF.

This clonotype has ten or more counts. The chain employs TRBV12-3 or TRBV12-4 and TRBJ1-2; D is unresolved. The CDR3 is made up of 14 amino acids. Trimming shortened V by 2 bases and J by 6 bases, and 13 bases separated the two germline ends. The chain's CDR3 is CASSLKGIRDGYTF. As DNA, the CDR3 is TGTGCCAGCAGTTTAAAGGGTATTAGGGATGGCTACACCTTC.

This clonotype was detected ten times or more. This rearrangement joins TRBV28 to TRBJ2-1, with D perhaps matching TRBD2 (6 bases). The CDR3 contains 14 residues. The germline V gene has CDR1 MDHEN and CDR2 SYDVKM. V was pared by 4 bases and J by 8 bases, with 15 bases between. The CDR3 coding sequence is TGTGCCAGCAGTTGGAGGGACCTTTGGGATGAGCAGTTCTTC. It is translated as CASSWRDLWDEQFF.

This clonotype was detected only a few times. The chain is built from TRBV28 and TRBJ1-3; perhaps TRBD1 as D (6 bases). The CDR3 runs to 17 residues. Trimming removed 8 bases at V and 0 bases at J, with 20 bases between. Germline CDR1 is MDHEN and CDR2 is SYDVKM. The CDR3 here is CASGPSGTPSSGNTIYF. CDR3 nucleotide sequence: TGTGCCAGCGGCCCGTCCGGGACACCCAGCTCTGGAAACACCATATATTTT. The whole variable domain, remainder taken from reference TRBV28 and TRBJ1-3, is DVKVTQSSRYLVKRTGEKVFLECVQDMDHENMFWYRQDPGLGLRLIYFSYDVKMKEKGDIPEGYSVSREKKERFSLILESASTNQTSMYLCASGPSGTPSSGNTIYFGEGSWLTVV.

This chain joins TRBV12-3 or TRBV12-4 and TRBJ2-6; a weak D match, TRBD1 (5 bases). There are 16 residues in the CDR3. CDR3 nucleotides: TGTGTCAGTAGCTCCAGGGTCTTCGGTGGGGCCAACGTCCTGACTTTC. Protein product: CVSSSRVFGGANVLTF.

V and J are TRBV27 and TRBJ2-7; a possible D gene is TRBD1 (5 bases). In germline, CDR1 is MNHEY, CDR2 SMNVEV (reference sequence). The CDR3 sequence is 12 residues long. V lost 9 bases and J lost 1, with 10 bases in between. The CDR3: CASTGFSYEQYF. CDR3 coding DNA: TGTGCCAGTACAGGTTTTTCCTACGAGCAGTACTTC.

In this sample, this clonotype turned up many times. The J gene is TRBJ2-3, the V gene TRBV7-3, with D possibly matching TRBD1 (7 bases). CDR3 size: 17 residues. V was pared by 5 bases and J by 3 bases, with 21 bases between. From germline, CDR1 is SGHTA and CDR2 FQGTGA. The CDR3 reads CASSPQGDFEGTDTQYF. DNA of the CDR3: TGTGCCAGCAGCCCCCAGGGGGACTTCGAAGGTACAGATACGCAGTATTTT.

This clonotype was detected a few times. The CDR3 DNA reads TGTGCCAGCAGCTTAGATTGGGGTGGCAATCAGCCCCAGCATTTT. It specifies CASSLDWGGNQPQHF. The chain links TRBV7-9 to TRBJ1-5, with D hard to call. The CDR3 spans 15 residues. Germline-derived CDR1 and CDR2 are SEHNR and FQNEAQ (reference sequence). With 1 base removed from V and 2 bases from J, the gap between germline ends came to 9 bases.

This clonotype was seen a handful of times. The chain is built from TRBV7-8 and TRBJ2-3; tentative D call: TRBD2 (5 bases). The germline V and J ends were trimmed by 5 bases and 0 bases, with 18 bases remaining between them. This CDR3 is built from 17 residues. Germline loops: CDR1 SGHVS, CDR2 FQNEAQ. The chain's CDR3 is CASSLYPSQLSTDTQYF. CDR3 in DNA: TGTGCCAGCAGCCTATATCCTAGCCAACTAAGCACAGATACGCAGTATTTT.

This clonotype was counted a few times. Written as DNA, the CDR3 is TGTGCCATCAGTGAGTCGGACCGTTACCAAGAGACCCAGTACTTC. Its translation: CAISESDRYQETQYF. J is TRBJ2-5 and V is TRBV10-3; D remains ambiguous. The CDR3 extends over 15 amino acids. In germline, CDR1 is ENHRY, CDR2 SYGVKD. V was clipped by 0 bases and J by 0 bases, with 8 bases between them.

This clonotype was observed many times. V and J are TRBV6-2 or TRBV6-3 and TRBJ1-2, with TRBD1 as a possible D gene (6 bases). Trimming cost V 4 bases and J 8 bases, with 20 bases left between them. Germline CDR1 MNHEY, CDR2 SVGEGT. The CDR3 sequence is 15 residues long. This CDR3 is CASSSSRQDPEGYTF. The CDR3 bases are TGTGCCAGCAGTTCTTCCCGACAGGACCCCGAGGGCTACACCTTC.

A remark on this clonotype: A much bigger clone sits one base away, suggesting this may be a read error. The chain carries TRBV7-6 and TRBJ2-7; the D gene is possibly TRBD2 (5 bases). The CDR3 sequence is 16 residues long. Germline V CDR1 and CDR2: SGHVS, FNYEAQ. DNA for the CDR3: TGTGCCAACAGCTTACCCACGGGATCCAACTCCTACGAGCAGTACTTC. Protein: CANSLPTGSNSYEQYF.

The chain employs TRBV2 and TRBJ2-1; D is perhaps TRBD1 or TRBD2 (5 bases each). Germline V gene sequence: CDR1 SNHLY, CDR2 FYNNEI. The CDR3 is made up of 13 amino acids. Trimming took 9 bases from V and 7 from J, leaving 16 bases between them. The CDR3 reads CASKGRTPNEQFF. The CDR3 DNA is TGTGCCAGTAAGGGACGGACCCCTAATGAGCAGTTCTTC. The whole variable domain, remainder taken from reference TRBV2 and TRBJ2-1, is EPEVTQTPSHQVTQMGQEVILRCVPISNHLYFYWYRQILGQKVEFLVSFYNNEISEKSEIFDDQFSVERPDGSNFTLKIRSTKLEDSAMYFCASKGRTPNEQFFGPGTRLTVL.